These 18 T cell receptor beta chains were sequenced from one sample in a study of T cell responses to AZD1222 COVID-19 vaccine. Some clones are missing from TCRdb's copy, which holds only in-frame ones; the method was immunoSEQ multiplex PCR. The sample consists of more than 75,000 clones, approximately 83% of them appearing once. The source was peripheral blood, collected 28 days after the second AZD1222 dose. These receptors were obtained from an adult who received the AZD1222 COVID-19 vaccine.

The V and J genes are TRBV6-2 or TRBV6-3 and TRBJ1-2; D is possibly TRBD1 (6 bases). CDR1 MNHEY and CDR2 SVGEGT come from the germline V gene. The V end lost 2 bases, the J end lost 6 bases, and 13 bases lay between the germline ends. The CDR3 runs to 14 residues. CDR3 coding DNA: TGTGCCAGCAGTTACACTACGCAGGGGAATGGCTACACCTTC. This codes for CASSYTTQGNGYTF.

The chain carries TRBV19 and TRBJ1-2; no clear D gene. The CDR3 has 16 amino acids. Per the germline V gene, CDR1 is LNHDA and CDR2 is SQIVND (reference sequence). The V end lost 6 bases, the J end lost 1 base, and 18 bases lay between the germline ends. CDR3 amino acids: CASSNNRNGLNYGYTF. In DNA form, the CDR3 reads TGTGCCAGTAGCAACAATCGGAACGGACTTAACTATGGCTACACCTTC.

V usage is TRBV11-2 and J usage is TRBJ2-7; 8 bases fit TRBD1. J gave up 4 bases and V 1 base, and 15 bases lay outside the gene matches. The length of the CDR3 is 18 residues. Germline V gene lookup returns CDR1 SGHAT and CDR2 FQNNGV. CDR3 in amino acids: CASSLGGVLAGGWYEQYF. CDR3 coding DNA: TGTGCCAGCAGCTTAGGTGGGGTGCTGGCAGGGGGCTGGTACGAGCAGTACTTC.

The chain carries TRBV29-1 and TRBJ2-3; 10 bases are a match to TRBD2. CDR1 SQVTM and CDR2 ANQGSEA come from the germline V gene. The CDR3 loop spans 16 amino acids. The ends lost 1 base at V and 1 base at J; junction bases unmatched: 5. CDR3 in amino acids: CSVEGTSGLRTDTQYF. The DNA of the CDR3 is TGCAGCGTTGAAGGGACTAGCGGTCTTCGCACAGATACGCAGTATTTT.

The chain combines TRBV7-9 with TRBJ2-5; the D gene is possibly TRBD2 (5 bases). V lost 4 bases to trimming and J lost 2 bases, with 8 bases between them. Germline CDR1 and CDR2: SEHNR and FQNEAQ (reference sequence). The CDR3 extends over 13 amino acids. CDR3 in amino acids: CASSSLVQETQYF. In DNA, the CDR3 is TGTGCCAGCAGCTCACTAGTTCAAGAGACCCAGTACTTC.

CDR3 protein: CASRPRGFQETQYF. The DNA for the CDR3 is TGTGCCAGCAGACCCCGGGGGTTTCAAGAGACCCAGTACTTC. The rearrangement links TRBV7-2 to TRBJ2-5, with D tentatively TRBD2 (6 bases). The germline CDR1 and CDR2 sequences are SGHTA and FQGNSA. This CDR3 contains 14 residues. V lost 6 bases and J 2 bases, leaving 13 bases between the germline ends.

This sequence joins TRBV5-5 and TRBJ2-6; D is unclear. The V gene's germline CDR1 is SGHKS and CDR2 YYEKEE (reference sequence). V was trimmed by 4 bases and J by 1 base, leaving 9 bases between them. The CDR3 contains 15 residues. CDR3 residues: CASSPFDSGANVLTF. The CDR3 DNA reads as TGTGCCAGCAGCCCTTTCGATTCTGGGGCCAACGTCCTGACTTTC.

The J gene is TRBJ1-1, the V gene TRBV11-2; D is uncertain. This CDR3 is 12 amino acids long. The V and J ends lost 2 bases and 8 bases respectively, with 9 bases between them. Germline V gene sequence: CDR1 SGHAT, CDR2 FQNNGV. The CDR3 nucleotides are TGTGCCAGCAGCTTAAAATTAGGGGAAGCTTTCTTT. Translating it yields CASSLKLGEAFF.

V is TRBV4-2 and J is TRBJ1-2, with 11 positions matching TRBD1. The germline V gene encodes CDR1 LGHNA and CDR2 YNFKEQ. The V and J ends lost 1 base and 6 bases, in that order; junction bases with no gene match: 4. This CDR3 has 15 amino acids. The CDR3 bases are TGTGCCAGCAGCCAAGCCCGGGACAGGGGGGATGGCTACACCTTC. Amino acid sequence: CASSQARDRGDGYTF.

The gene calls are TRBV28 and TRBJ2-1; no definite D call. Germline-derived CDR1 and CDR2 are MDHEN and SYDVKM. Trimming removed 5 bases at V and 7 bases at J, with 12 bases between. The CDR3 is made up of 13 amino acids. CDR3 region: CASSLIGRNEQFF. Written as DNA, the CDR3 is TGTGCCAGCAGTCTTATCGGGCGAAATGAGCAGTTCTTC. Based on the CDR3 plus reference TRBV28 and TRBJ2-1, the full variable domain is DVKVTQSSRYLVKRTGEKVFLECVQDMDHENMFWYRQDPGLGLRLIYFSYDVKMKEKGDIPEGYSVSREKKERFSLILESASTNQTSMYLCASSLIGRNEQFFGPGTRLTVL.

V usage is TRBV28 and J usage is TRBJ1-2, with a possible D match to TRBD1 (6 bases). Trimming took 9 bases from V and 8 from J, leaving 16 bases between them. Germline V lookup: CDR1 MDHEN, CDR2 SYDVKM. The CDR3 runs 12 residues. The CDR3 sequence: CASLKGGAGYTF. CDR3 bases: TGTGCCAGTCTCAAAGGGGGGGCAGGCTACACCTTC.

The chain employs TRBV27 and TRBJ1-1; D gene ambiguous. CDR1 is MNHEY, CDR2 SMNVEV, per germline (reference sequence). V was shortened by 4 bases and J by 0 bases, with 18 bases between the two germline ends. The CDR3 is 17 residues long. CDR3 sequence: CASSSYQLKPMNTEAFF. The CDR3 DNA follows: TGTGCCAGCAGTTCGTACCAACTGAAGCCCATGAACACTGAAGCTTTCTTT.

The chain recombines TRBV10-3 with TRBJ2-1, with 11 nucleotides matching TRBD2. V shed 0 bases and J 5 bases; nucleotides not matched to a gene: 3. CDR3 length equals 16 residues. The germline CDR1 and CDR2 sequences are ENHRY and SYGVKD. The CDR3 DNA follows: TGTGCCATCAGTGAGTCCGGGACTAGCGGCGACAATGAGCAGTTCTTC. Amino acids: CAISESGTSGDNEQFF.

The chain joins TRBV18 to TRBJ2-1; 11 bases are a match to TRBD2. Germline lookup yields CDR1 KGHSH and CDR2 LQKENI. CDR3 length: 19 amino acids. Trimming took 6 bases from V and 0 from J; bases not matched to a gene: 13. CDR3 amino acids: CASSPRASGRRSSYNEQFF. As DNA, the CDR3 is TGTGCCAGCTCCCCGCGGGCTAGCGGGAGGCGAAGCTCCTACAATGAGCAGTTCTTC.

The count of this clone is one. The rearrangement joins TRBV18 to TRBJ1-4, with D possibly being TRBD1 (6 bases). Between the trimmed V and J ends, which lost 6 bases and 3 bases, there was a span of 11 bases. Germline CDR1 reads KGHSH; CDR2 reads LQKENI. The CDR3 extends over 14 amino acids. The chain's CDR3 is CASSAGEANEKLFF. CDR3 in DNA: TGTGCCAGCTCTGCAGGGGAAGCTAATGAAAAACTGTTTTTT.

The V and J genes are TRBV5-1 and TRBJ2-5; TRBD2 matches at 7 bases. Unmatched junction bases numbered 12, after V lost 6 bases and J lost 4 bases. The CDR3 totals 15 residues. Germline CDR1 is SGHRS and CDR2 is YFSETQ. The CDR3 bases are TGCGCCAGCACCCATTCCGCGGGAGTCGGAGAGACCCAGTACTTC. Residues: CASTHSAGVGETQYF.

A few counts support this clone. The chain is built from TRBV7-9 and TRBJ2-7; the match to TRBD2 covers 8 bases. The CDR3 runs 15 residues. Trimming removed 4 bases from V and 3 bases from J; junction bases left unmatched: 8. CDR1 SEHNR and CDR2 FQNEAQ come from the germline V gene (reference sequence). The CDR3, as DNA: TGTGCCAGCAGCTCGGGACGGGAGGGCTTCTACGAGCAGTACTTC. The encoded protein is CASSSGREGFYEQYF.

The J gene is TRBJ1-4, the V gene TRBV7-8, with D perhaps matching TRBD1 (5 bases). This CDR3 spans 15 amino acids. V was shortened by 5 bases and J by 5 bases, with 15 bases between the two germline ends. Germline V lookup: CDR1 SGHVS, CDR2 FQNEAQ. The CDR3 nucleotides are TGTGCCAGCAGCGAGGCTCGGGGGTTGAATGAAAAACTGTTTTTT. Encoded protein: CASSEARGLNEKLFF.